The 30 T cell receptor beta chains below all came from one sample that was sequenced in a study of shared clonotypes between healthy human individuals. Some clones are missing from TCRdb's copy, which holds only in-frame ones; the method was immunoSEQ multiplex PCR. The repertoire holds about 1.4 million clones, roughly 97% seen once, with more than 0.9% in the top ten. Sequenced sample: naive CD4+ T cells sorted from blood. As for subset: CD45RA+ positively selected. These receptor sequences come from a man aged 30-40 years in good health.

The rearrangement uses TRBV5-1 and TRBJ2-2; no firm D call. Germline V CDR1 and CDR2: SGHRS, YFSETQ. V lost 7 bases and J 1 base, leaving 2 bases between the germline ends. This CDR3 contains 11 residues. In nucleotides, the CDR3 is TGCGCCAGCGGGAACACCGGGGAGCTGTTTTTT. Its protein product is CASGNTGELFF.

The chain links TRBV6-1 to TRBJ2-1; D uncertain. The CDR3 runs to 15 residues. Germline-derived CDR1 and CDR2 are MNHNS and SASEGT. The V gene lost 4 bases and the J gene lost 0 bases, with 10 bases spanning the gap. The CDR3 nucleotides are TGTGCCAGCAGTGTAGGTCATAGCTCCTACAATGAGCAGTTCTTC. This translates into CASSVGHSSYNEQFF.

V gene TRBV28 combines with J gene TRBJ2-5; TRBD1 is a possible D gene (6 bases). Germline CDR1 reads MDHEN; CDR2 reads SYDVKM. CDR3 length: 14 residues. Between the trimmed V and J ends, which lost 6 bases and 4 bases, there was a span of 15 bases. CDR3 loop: CASSSGQHRETQYF. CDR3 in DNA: TGTGCCAGCAGCTCCGGACAGCACCGAGAGACCCAGTACTTC.

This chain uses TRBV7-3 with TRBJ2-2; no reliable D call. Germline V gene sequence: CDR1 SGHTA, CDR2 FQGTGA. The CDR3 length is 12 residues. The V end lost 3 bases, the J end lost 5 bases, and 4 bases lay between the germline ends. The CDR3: CASSFATGELFF. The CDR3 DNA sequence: TGTGCCAGCAGCTTCGCAACCGGGGAGCTGTTTTTT.

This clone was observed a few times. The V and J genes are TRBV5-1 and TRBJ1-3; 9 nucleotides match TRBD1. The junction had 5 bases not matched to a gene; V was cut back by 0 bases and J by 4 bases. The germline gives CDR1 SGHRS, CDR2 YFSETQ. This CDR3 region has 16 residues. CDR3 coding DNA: TGCGCCAGCAGCTTGGACGGGACAGGGAGCGGAAACACCATATATTTT. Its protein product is CASSLDGTGSGNTIYF.

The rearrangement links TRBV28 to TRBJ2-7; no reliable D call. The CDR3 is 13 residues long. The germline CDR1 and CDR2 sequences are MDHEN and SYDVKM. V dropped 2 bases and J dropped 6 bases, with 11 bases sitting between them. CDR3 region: CASSLGKPPEQYF. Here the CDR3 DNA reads TGTGCCAGCAGTTTAGGGAAGCCCCCCGAGCAGTACTTC.

The CDR3 sequence: CASSLHDPGQVGRYTF. CDR3 bases: TGTGCCAGTAGTCTACATGACCCGGGACAGGTTGGCCGCTACACCTTC. The chain is built from TRBV19 and TRBJ1-2, with 8 bases matching TRBD1. The CDR3 is 16 amino acids. V dropped 5 bases and J dropped 9; count of bases not matched to a gene: 17. CDR1 is LNHDA and CDR2 is SQIVND in the germline V gene (reference sequence).

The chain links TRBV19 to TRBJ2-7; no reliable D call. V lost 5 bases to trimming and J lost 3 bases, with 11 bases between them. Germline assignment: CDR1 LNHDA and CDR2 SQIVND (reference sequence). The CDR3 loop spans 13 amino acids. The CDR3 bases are TGTGCCAGTAGTTACAAAGACCACTACGAGCAGTACTTC. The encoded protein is CASSYKDHYEQYF.

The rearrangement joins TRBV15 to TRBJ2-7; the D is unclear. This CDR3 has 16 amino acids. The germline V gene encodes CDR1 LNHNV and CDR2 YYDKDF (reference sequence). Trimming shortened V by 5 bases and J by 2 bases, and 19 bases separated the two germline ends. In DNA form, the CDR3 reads TGTGCCACCAGCCTAGTAGTAGGAGTTGCTGCCTACGAGCAGTACTTC. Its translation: CATSLVVGVAAYEQYF.

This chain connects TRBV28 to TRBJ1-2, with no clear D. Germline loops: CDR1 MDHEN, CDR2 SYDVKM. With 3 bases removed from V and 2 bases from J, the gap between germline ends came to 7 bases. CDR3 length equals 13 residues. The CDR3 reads CASSFELNYGYTF. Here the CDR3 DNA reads TGTGCCAGCAGTTTTGAGTTAAACTATGGCTACACCTTC.

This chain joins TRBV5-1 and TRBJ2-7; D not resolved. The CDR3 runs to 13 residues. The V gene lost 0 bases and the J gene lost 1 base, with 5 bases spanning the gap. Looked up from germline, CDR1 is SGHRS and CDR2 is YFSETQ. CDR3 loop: CASSLGWSYEQYF. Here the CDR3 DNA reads TGCGCCAGCAGCTTGGGTTGGTCCTACGAGCAGTACTTC.

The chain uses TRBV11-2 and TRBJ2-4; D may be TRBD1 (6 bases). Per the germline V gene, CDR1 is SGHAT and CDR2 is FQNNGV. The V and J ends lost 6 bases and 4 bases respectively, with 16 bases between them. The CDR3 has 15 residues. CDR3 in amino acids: CASRETGTKKNIQYF. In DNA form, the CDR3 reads TGTGCCAGCAGAGAAACCGGGACAAAGAAAAACATTCAGTACTTC.

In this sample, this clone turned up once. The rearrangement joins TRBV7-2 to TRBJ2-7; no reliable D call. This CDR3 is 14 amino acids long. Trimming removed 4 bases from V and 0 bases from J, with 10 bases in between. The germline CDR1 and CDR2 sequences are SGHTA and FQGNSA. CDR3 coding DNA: TGTGCCAGCAGCTATGATTGGTCCTCCTACGAGCAGTACTTC. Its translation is CASSYDWSSYEQYF.

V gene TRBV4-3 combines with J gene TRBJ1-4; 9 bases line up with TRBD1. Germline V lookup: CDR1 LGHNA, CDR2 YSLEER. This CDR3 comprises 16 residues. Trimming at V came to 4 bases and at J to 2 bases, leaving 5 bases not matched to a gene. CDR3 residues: CASSPDRGGTNEKLFF. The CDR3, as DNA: TGCGCCAGCAGCCCGGACAGGGGAGGGACTAATGAAAAACTGTTTTTT.

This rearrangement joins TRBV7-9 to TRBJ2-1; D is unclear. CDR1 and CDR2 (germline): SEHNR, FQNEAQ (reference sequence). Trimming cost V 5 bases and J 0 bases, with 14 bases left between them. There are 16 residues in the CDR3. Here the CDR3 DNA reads TGTGCCAGCAGCCGAGGACGGAGAAGCTCCTACAATGAGCAGTTCTTC. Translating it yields CASSRGRRSSYNEQFF.

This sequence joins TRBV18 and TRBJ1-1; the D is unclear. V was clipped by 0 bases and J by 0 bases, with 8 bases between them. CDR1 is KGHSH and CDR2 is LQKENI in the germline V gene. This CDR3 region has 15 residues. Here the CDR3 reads CASSPPGNMNTEAFF. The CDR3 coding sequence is TGTGCCAGCTCACCACCGGGGAACATGAACACTGAAGCTTTCTTT.

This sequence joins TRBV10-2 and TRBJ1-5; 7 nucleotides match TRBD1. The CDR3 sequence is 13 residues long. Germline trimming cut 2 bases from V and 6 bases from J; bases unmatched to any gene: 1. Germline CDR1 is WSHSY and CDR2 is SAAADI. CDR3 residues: CASSEGTVQPQHF. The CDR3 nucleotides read TGCGCCAGCAGTGAGGGGACAGTTCAGCCCCAGCATTTT.

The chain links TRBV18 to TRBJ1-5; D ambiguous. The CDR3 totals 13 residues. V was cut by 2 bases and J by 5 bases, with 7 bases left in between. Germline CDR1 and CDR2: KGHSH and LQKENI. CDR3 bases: TGTGCCAGCTCACCAGGGCTCGATCAGCCCCAGCATTTT. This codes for CASSPGLDQPQHF.

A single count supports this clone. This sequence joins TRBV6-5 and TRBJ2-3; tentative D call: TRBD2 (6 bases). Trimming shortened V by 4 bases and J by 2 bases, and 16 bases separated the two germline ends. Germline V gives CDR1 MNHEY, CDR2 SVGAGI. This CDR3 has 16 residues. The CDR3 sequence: CASSFGGTSFTDTQYF. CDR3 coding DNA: TGTGCCAGCAGTTTTGGCGGGACTTCGTTCACAGATACGCAGTATTTT.

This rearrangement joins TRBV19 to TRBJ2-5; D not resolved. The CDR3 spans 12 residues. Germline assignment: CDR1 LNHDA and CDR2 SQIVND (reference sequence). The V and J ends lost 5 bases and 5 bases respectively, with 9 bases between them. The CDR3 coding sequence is TGTGCCAGTAGTTGGGATTCGGAGACCCAGTACTTC. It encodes CASSWDSETQYF.

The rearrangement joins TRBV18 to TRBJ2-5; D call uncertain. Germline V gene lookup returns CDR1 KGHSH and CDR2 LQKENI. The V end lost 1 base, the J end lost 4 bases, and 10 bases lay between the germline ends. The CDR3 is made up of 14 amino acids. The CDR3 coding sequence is TGTGCCAGCTCACCACTGCTTACGGGAGAGACCCAGTACTTC. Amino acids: CASSPLLTGETQYF.

CDR3 bases: TGTGCCACGACTAGCCCGGTGAACTACGAGCAGTACTTC. Translating it yields CATTSPVNYEQYF. V and J are TRBV10-3 and TRBJ2-7, with 7 bases matching TRBD2. Germline V CDR1 and CDR2: ENHRY, SYGVKD. Trimming removed 10 bases from V and 3 bases from J; junction bases left unmatched: 9. CDR3 length: 13 amino acids.

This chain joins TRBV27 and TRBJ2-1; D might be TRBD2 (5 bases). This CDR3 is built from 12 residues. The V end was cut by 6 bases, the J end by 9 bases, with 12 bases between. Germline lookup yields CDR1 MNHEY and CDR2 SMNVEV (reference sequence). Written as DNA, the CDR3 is TGTGCCAGCAGATTAGGAGGCAGTGAGCAGTTCTTC. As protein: CASRLGGSEQFF.

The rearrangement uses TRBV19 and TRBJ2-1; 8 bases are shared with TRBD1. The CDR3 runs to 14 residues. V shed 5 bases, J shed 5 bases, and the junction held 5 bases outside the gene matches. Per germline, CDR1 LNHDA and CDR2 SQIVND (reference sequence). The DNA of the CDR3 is TGTGCCAGTAGTGTACAGGGGGAGGACAATGAGCAGTTCTTC. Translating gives CASSVQGEDNEQFF.

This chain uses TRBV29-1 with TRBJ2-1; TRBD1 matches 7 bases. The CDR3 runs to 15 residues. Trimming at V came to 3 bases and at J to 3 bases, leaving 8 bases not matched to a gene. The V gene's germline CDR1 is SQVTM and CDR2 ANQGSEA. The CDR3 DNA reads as TGCAGCGTTGATTCCAGCGGACAGGACTACAATGAGCAGTTCTTC. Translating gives CSVDSSGQDYNEQFF.

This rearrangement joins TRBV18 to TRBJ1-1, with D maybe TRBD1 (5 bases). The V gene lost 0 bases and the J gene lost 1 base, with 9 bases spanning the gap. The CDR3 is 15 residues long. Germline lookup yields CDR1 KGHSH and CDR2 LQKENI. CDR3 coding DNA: TGTGCCAGCTCACCACCAACAGGAGAGAACACTGAAGCTTTCTTT. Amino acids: CASSPPTGENTEAFF.

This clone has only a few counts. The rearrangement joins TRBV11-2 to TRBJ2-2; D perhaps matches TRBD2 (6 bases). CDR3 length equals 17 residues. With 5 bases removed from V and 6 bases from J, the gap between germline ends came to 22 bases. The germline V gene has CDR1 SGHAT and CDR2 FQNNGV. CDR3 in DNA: TGTGCCAGCAGCGGTGGAACGGGAGATACACTCTCCGGGGAGCTGTTTTTT. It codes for CASSGGTGDTLSGELFF.

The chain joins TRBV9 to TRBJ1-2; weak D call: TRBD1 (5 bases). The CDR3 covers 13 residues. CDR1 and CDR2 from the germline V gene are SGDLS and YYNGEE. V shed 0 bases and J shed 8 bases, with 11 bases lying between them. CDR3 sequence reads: CASSVVGEGGYTF. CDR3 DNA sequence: TGTGCCAGCAGCGTAGTGGGGGAGGGCGGCTACACCTTC.

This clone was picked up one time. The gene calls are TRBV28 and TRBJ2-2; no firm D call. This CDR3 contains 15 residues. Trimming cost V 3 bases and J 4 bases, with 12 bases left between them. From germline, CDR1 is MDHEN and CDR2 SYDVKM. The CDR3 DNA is TGTGCCAGCAGTTTTGGCGCGCGAGCCACCGGGGAGCTGTTTTTT. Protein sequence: CASSFGARATGELFF.

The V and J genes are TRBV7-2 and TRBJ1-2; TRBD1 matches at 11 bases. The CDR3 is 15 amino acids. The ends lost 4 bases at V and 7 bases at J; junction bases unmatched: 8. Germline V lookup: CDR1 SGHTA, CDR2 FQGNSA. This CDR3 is CASSSASGQGAGYTF. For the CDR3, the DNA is TGTGCCAGCAGCTCGGCCTCCGGACAGGGGGCTGGCTACACCTTC. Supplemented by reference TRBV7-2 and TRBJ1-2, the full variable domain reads GAGVSQSPSNKVTEKGKDVELRCDPISGHTALYWYRQSLGQGLEFLIYFQGNSAPDKSGLPSDRFSAERTGGSVSTLTIQRTQQEDSAVYLCASSSASGQGAGYTFGSGTRLTVV.